Shown below are 21 T cell receptor beta chains from a single sample sequenced in a study of OX40 agonist ivuxolimab in advanced cancers. Some clones are missing from TCRdb's copy, which holds only in-frame ones; the method was immunoSEQ multiplex PCR. Among about 73,000 clones listed, approximately 90% were seen once. The starting material was CD4+ or CD8+ T cells sorted from blood, obtained in a trial of the OX40 agonist ivuxolimab. The origin of the receptors is an adult with an advanced solid tumor such as melanoma, head and neck, liver or kidney cancer.

The rearrangement links TRBV28 to TRBJ2-3; TRBD1 matches 10 bases. Looked up from germline, CDR1 is MDHEN and CDR2 is SYDVKM. This CDR3 is built from 15 residues. V dropped 5 bases and J dropped 6; count of bases not matched to a gene: 8. In DNA form, the CDR3 reads TGTGCCAGCAGTCCCTCGGGACAGGGGTCCGATACGCAGTATTTT. Translation gives CASSPSGQGSDTQYF.

This chain joins TRBV28 and TRBJ2-1, with 10 bases fitting TRBD2. Germline CDR1 MDHEN, CDR2 SYDVKM. After removal of 6 bases from V and 6 bases from J, the junction contained 5 bases not matched to a gene. The CDR3 has 14 residues. CDR3 sequence: CASSRLAGANEQFF. The CDR3 bases are TGTGCCAGCAGCCGGCTAGCGGGAGCCAATGAGCAGTTCTTC.

The chain recombines TRBV5-1 with TRBJ2-3; D gene uncertain. Germline V gene sequence: CDR1 SGHRS, CDR2 YFSETQ. The CDR3 totals 15 residues. With 4 bases removed from V and 0 bases from J, the gap between germline ends came to 12 bases. CDR3 in amino acids: CASSPDVTSTDTQYF. CDR3 DNA: TGCGCCAGCAGCCCGGACGTTACTAGCACAGATACGCAGTATTTT.

This clone was found once. The chain uses TRBV7-3 and TRBJ2-1; 7 bases fit TRBD2. Germline V CDR1 and CDR2: SGHTA, FQGTGA. V dropped 5 bases and J dropped 1; count of bases not matched to a gene: 11. This CDR3 contains 17 residues. This CDR3 is CASSPDPMRGSYNEQFF. The CDR3 nucleotides read TGTGCCAGCAGCCCCGATCCGATGCGGGGGTCCTACAATGAGCAGTTCTTC.

In nucleotides, the CDR3 is TGTGCCAGCACCCTAGGGAGATCTAATGAAAAACTGTTTTTT. This sequence encodes CASTLGRSNEKLFF. V gene TRBV2 combines with J gene TRBJ1-4; D unclear. Germline values: CDR1 SNHLY, CDR2 FYNNEI. This CDR3 has 14 residues. Trimming cost V 7 bases and J 3 bases, with 12 bases left between them. The full variable domain, with the rest looked up from reference TRBV2 and TRBJ1-4, is EPEVTQTPSHQVTQMGQEVILRCVPISNHLYFYWYRQILGQKVEFLVSFYNNEISEKSEIFDDQFSVERPDGSNFTLKIRSTKLEDSAMYFCASTLGRSNEKLFFGSGTQLSVL.

V and J are TRBV2 and TRBJ2-3; D gene unclear. Per the germline V gene, CDR1 is SNHLY and CDR2 is FYNNEI. Trimming pared 7 bases from V and 1 base from J, leaving 6 bases between. This CDR3 has 12 amino acids. CDR3: CASNRGTDTQYF. The CDR3 DNA is TGTGCCAGCAATAGAGGCACAGATACGCAGTATTTT.

This chain connects TRBV18 to TRBJ2-1, with 10 bases that match TRBD1. The CDR3 is made up of 15 amino acids. Per germline, CDR1 KGHSH and CDR2 LQKENI. V lost 3 bases and J lost 5; bases outside the gene matches: 4. CDR3 protein: CASSPSGQGNNEQFF. The CDR3 DNA reads TGTGCCAGCTCACCCTCGGGACAGGGGAACAATGAGCAGTTCTTC.

The V and J genes are TRBV10-1 and TRBJ2-3; 9 bases are shared with TRBD1. The CDR3 consists of 15 residues. Germline V gives CDR1 WNHNN, CDR2 SYGVQD (reference sequence). The ends lost 3 bases at V and 2 bases at J; junction bases unmatched: 3. CDR3 sequence: CASSDGQGSTDTQYF. The CDR3 nucleotides read TGCGCCAGCAGTGATGGACAGGGGTCCACAGATACGCAGTATTTT.

The chain uses TRBV27 and TRBJ2-5; D gene unclear. With 2 bases removed from V and 4 bases from J, the gap between germline ends came to 11 bases. Germline V gene lookup returns CDR1 MNHEY and CDR2 SMNVEV (reference sequence). This CDR3 has 14 residues. CDR3 protein: CASSLTALGETQYF. In DNA form, the CDR3 reads TGTGCCAGCAGTTTAACGGCGTTAGGAGAGACCCAGTACTTC.

J is TRBJ1-5 and V is TRBV11-2; the D gene is possibly TRBD1 (6 bases). The CDR3 length is 15 residues. CDR1 is SGHAT, CDR2 FQNNGV, per germline. The ends were cut back, 0 bases at V and 2 bases at J, with 8 bases in the middle. DNA of the CDR3: TGTGCCAGCAGCTTAGAGAAGGGGGGCAATCAGCCCCAGCATTTT. Its protein product is CASSLEKGGNQPQHF. Using reference TRBV11-2 and TRBJ1-5 for the parts outside the CDR3, the full variable domain is EAGVAQSPRYKIIEKRQSVAFWCNPISGHATLYWYQQILGQGPKLLIQFQNNGVVDDSQLPKDRFSAERLKGVDSTLKIQPAKLEDSAVYLCASSLEKGGNQPQHFGDGTRLSIL.

This clone was counted a few times. The chain uses TRBV30 and TRBJ1-1; D not resolved. Looked up from germline, CDR1 is GTSNPN and CDR2 is SVGIG (reference sequence). Trimming took off 0 bases at V and 1 base at J, with 15 bases between the two ends. This CDR3 region has 16 residues. CDR3 in DNA: TGTGCCTGGAGTGTCGAGTTCGGCAGGAAGAACACTGAAGCTTTCTTT. Encoded protein: CAWSVEFGRKNTEAFF.

This rearrangement joins TRBV11-3 to TRBJ2-2; D is undetermined. Germline lookup yields CDR1 SGHNT and CDR2 YENEEA. The CDR3 loop spans 15 amino acids. Trimming left V 5 bases short and J 4 bases short, with 14 bases between. CDR3 sequence: CASSRRAGVTGELFF. CDR3 nucleotides: TGTGCCAGCAGCCGTCGGGCTGGGGTCACCGGGGAGCTGTTTTTT.

CDR3 protein: CSVGLAGIGELFF. CDR3 in DNA: TGCAGCGTTGGTTTAGCGGGTATCGGGGAGCTGTTTTTT. The V call is TRBV29-1, the J call TRBJ2-2, with 7 bases identical to TRBD2. The ends lost 4 bases at V and 7 bases at J; junction bases unmatched: 6. Germline lookup yields CDR1 SQVTM and CDR2 ANQGSEA. The CDR3 totals 13 residues.

This clone was picked up one time. This chain joins TRBV4-2 and TRBJ2-7, with D maybe TRBD1 (5 bases). CDR1 LGHNA and CDR2 YNFKEQ come from the germline V gene. V lost 0 bases, J lost 7 bases, and 13 bases lay in between. This CDR3 is built from 14 residues. CDR3: CASSQDLLGREQYF. The CDR3 DNA follows: TGTGCCAGCAGCCAAGATCTTCTGGGGCGGGAGCAGTACTTC.

The V call is TRBV6-1, the J call TRBJ1-1; D unresolved. Germline CDR1 is MNHNS and CDR2 is SASEGT. This CDR3 has 13 amino acids. V lost 11 bases and J 4 bases, leaving 17 bases between the germline ends. CDR3 bases: TGTGCCGGATCAGGAGTTCCGGGCACTGAAGCTTTCTTT. Protein sequence: CAGSGVPGTEAFF.

V and J are TRBV7-3 and TRBJ2-3, with 16 bases fitting TRBD2. J gave up 4 bases and V 4 bases, and 2 bases lay outside the gene matches. Germline V gene sequence: CDR1 SGHTA, CDR2 FQGTGA. The CDR3 runs 16 residues. CDR3 DNA sequence: TGTGCCAGCAGCTCGGGACTAGCGGGAGGGGCAGATACGCAGTATTTT. Translating gives CASSSGLAGGADTQYF.

This chain's CDR3 is CASSLAGGRGEKLFF. CDR3 bases: TGTGCCAGCAGCTTGGCCGGAGGGCGCGGTGAAAAACTGTTTTTT. The V and J genes are TRBV5-8 and TRBJ1-4; no clear D. With 0 bases removed from V and 7 bases from J, the gap between germline ends came to 13 bases. Germline V gene sequence: CDR1 SGHTS, CDR2 YDEGEE. This CDR3 region has 15 residues.

In DNA form, the CDR3 reads TGCGCCAGCAGCTTGATGGAGGGGGGGTACAATGAGCAGTTCTTC. Translating it yields CASSLMEGGYNEQFF. The chain combines TRBV5-1 with TRBJ2-1; possible D gene TRBD2, 7 bases. CDR3 length: 15 residues. V was cut by 1 base and J by 4 bases, with 12 bases left in between. Germline CDR1 is SGHRS and CDR2 is YFSETQ.

The gene calls are TRBV7-9 and TRBJ2-7; 7 nucleotides line up with TRBD1. The CDR3 runs 12 residues. V shed 5 bases, J shed 6 bases, and the junction held 4 bases outside the gene matches. Germline CDR1 SEHNR, CDR2 FQNEAQ (reference sequence). DNA of the CDR3: TGTGCCAGCAGCGTGACAGGGACCGAGCAGTACTTC. This sequence encodes CASSVTGTEQYF.

The chain combines TRBV19 with TRBJ1-1; TRBD1 aligns across 7 bases. Per the germline V gene, CDR1 is LNHDA and CDR2 is SQIVND (reference sequence). This CDR3 is built from 15 residues. V lost 7 bases to trimming and J lost 3 bases; unmatched junction nucleotides: 11. CDR3 region: CASTTGGTAYTEAFF. CDR3 nucleotide sequence: TGTGCCAGTACCACGGGGGGGACAGCCTACACTGAAGCTTTCTTT.

The chain joins TRBV11-2 to TRBJ2-7; 9 bases agree with TRBD2. With V trimmed by 1 base and J by 4 bases, 5 bases remained unmatched. The germline V gene encodes CDR1 SGHAT and CDR2 FQNNGV. The CDR3 runs 15 residues. CDR3 DNA: TGTGCCAGCAGCTTAGGCCCTAGCGGGACTTACGAGCAGTACTTC. Residues: CASSLGPSGTYEQYF.